The 18 T cell receptor beta chains reported below all come from one sample, sequenced in a study of T cell responses to AZD1222 COVID-19 vaccine. Measured with immunoSEQ multiplex PCR; TCRdb has only the in-frame clones, and not every one. The sample consists of more than 95,000 clones, approximately 93% of them appearing once. This sample comprised peripheral blood, obtained on day 0 of AZD1222 vaccination. Source of these receptors: an adult in good health.

CDR3 nucleotide sequence: TGTGCCTGGAGTGCGGGACAGGGGGCTGCAGATACGCAGTATTTT. Amino acid sequence: CAWSAGQGAADTQYF. This chain joins TRBV30 and TRBJ2-3; 12 nucleotides agree with TRBD1. The CDR3 has 15 amino acids. The junction had 3 bases not matched to a gene; V was cut back by 1 base and J by 4 bases. Per germline, CDR1 GTSNPN and CDR2 SVGIG (reference sequence).

This clone occurred once. This rearrangement joins TRBV7-9 to TRBJ1-5; D uncertain. The CDR3 consists of 15 residues. Germline loops: CDR1 SEHNR, CDR2 FQNEAQ (reference sequence). The V end was cut by 1 base, the J end by 3 bases, with 10 bases between. CDR3 protein: CASSLGHGTNQPQHF. CDR3 in DNA: TGTGCCAGCAGCTTAGGTCACGGAACCAATCAGCCCCAGCATTTT.

This chain uses TRBV5-1 with TRBJ1-2; unclear D gene. The CDR3 is 11 residues long. V lost 7 bases to trimming and J lost 3 bases, with 7 bases between them. Germline-derived CDR1 and CDR2 are SGHRS and YFSETQ. The CDR3 bases are TGCGCCAGCGGAGAGGACTATGGCTACACCTTC. This codes for CASGEDYGYTF.

This clone was found once. The V call is TRBV27, the J call TRBJ1-2; TRBD1 matches at 8 bases. The trim removed 5 bases at V and 4 bases at J, leaving 6 bases unmatched. CDR1 MNHEY and CDR2 SMNVEV come from the germline V gene (reference sequence). The CDR3 is 14 residues long. CDR3 amino acids: CASSRRQGAYGYTF. The CDR3 DNA sequence: TGTGCCAGCAGTCGCCGGCAGGGGGCCTATGGCTACACCTTC.

The chain couples TRBV24-1 to TRBJ2-1; 10 bases are shared with TRBD1. V dropped 6 bases and J dropped 5; count of bases not matched to a gene: 9. The CDR3 sequence is 16 residues long. CDR1 KGHDR and CDR2 SFDVKD come from the germline V gene. CDR3 sequence: CATSSPGTGVHNEQFF. CDR3 in DNA: TGTGCCACCAGTTCACCCGGGACAGGGGTCCACAATGAGCAGTTCTTC.

The CDR3 bases are TGTGCCTGGAAGGCCTTTAGCGGGAGGGCCTATGGGGCCAACGTCCTGACTTTC. Its translation is CAWKAFSGRAYGANVLTF. The V call is TRBV30, the J call TRBJ2-6; 11 nucleotides match TRBD2. In germline, CDR1 is GTSNPN, CDR2 SVGIG (reference sequence). The CDR3 sequence is 18 residues long. J lost 3 bases, V lost 4 bases, and 11 bases had no gene match.

The genes are TRBV28 and TRBJ1-6; the D is unclear. Trimming removed 3 bases at V and 4 bases at J, with 10 bases between. The CDR3 is 15 amino acids. CDR1 is MDHEN, CDR2 SYDVKM, per germline. CDR3 residues: CASSLEQIYNSPLHF. CDR3 coding DNA: TGTGCCAGCAGTTTGGAACAGATTTATAATTCACCCCTCCACTTT.

The CDR3: CASSDTLWATGQFF. Written as DNA, the CDR3 is TGTGCCAGCAGTGACACTCTTTGGGCGACTGGGCAGTTCTTC. The J gene is TRBJ2-1, the V gene TRBV6-4, with no clear D. V shed 2 bases and J shed 12 bases, with 17 bases lying between them. The CDR3 length is 14 residues. Germline CDR1 reads MRHNA; CDR2 reads SNTAGT.

The CDR3 region is CASSLGRSSGNTIYF. The CDR3 DNA is TGTGCCAGCAGTTTAGGGAGGTCCTCTGGAAACACCATATATTTT. This chain uses TRBV27 with TRBJ1-3; D remains unclear. V lost 2 bases and J 0 bases, leaving 8 bases between the germline ends. The CDR3 runs to 15 residues. Germline V gives CDR1 MNHEY, CDR2 SMNVEV (reference sequence).

This clone was recorded once. The V and J genes are TRBV5-4 and TRBJ2-3, with TRBD2 as a possible D gene (5 bases). Germline CDR1 is SGHNT and CDR2 is YYREEE (reference sequence). The germline V and J ends were trimmed by 4 bases and 2 bases, with 14 bases remaining between them. The CDR3 consists of 15 residues. This CDR3 is CASSPLGADTDTQYF. CDR3 in DNA: TGTGCCAGCAGCCCCTTGGGAGCCGACACAGATACGCAGTATTTT.

The chain couples TRBV28 to TRBJ2-7; the match to TRBD2 covers 12 bases. Germline V gives CDR1 MDHEN, CDR2 SYDVKM. CDR3 length: 13 amino acids. The J segment lost 1 base and the V segment lost 10 bases, leaving 2 bases of the junction unmatched. This CDR3 reads CATGLAGSYEQYF. Written as DNA, the CDR3 is TGTGCCACCGGACTAGCGGGGTCCTACGAGCAGTACTTC.

This clone is a singleton in its sample. The chain employs TRBV7-9 and TRBJ2-7; no definite D call. V was shortened by 3 bases and J by 5 bases, with 14 bases between the two germline ends. The CDR3 spans 14 residues. Germline CDR1 reads SEHNR; CDR2 reads FQNEAQ (reference sequence). CDR3 nucleotides: TGTGCCAGCAGCTTGTACGGTCTTAGTAACGAGCAGTACTTC. Protein: CASSLYGLSNEQYF.

The chain carries TRBV28 and TRBJ2-7; TRBD2 aligns across 9 bases. V lost 5 bases, J lost 0 bases, and 5 bases stayed unmatched. This CDR3 comprises 15 residues. From germline, CDR1 is MDHEN and CDR2 SYDVKM. Written as DNA, the CDR3 is TGTGCCAGCAGTGGCGGGACTAGCCTCTCCTACGAGCAGTACTTC. The encoded protein is CASSGGTSLSYEQYF. The entire variable domain, with the rest obtained from reference TRBV28 and TRBJ2-7, is as follows: DVKVTQSSRYLVKRTGEKVFLECVQDMDHENMFWYRQDPGLGLRLIYFSYDVKMKEKGDIPEGYSVSREKKERFSLILESASTNQTSMYLCASSGGTSLSYEQYFGPGTRLTVT.

The count of this clone is one. The V gene is TRBV6-5, the J gene TRBJ2-1, with a possible D match to TRBD1 (6 bases). The germline V gene has CDR1 MNHEY and CDR2 SVGAGI. The CDR3 loop spans 15 amino acids. The ends were cut back, 10 bases at V and 4 bases at J, with 20 bases in the middle. The CDR3 bases are TGTGCCACAAGTCGGACAGAAGGAGTTTACAATGAGCAGTTCTTC. It translates to CATSRTEGVYNEQFF.

The rearrangement joins TRBV28 to TRBJ2-7; TRBD1 might be the D (6 bases). The V and J ends lost 6 bases and 1 base respectively, with 16 bases between them. The CDR3 is made up of 15 amino acids. Per the germline V gene, CDR1 is MDHEN and CDR2 is SYDVKM. The CDR3 loop is CASSKGDTESYEQYF. The DNA of the CDR3 is TGTGCCAGCAGCAAGGGGGATACTGAATCCTACGAGCAGTACTTC.

The chain joins TRBV6-1 to TRBJ1-1; the D is unclear. Germline V lookup: CDR1 MNHNS, CDR2 SASEGT. The CDR3 sequence is 14 residues long. Deletions cut 1 base from V and 4 bases from J, with 10 bases between. The CDR3 DNA is TGTGCCAGCAGTGAAGTTACCGTTACCACTGAAGCTTTCTTT. Residues: CASSEVTVTTEAFF.

The genes are TRBV29-1 and TRBJ2-2, with 7 positions matching TRBD1. J was trimmed by 4 bases and V by 6 bases; bases with no gene match: 11. Per the germline V gene, CDR1 is SQVTM and CDR2 is ANQGSEA. This CDR3 spans 15 amino acids. CDR3 sequence: CSVGAKGAITGELFF. DNA for the CDR3: TGCAGCGTGGGAGCCAAGGGGGCCATCACCGGGGAGCTGTTTTTT.

The chain combines TRBV27 with TRBJ1-6, with TRBD1 identical over 9 bases. Germline assignment: CDR1 MNHEY and CDR2 SMNVEV (reference sequence). V lost 6 bases to trimming and J lost 2 bases; unmatched junction nucleotides: 8. CDR3 length: 17 amino acids. CDR3 coding DNA: TGTGCCAGCAGAGCGGGACAGGGAGGGACCTATAATTCACCCCTCCACTTT. Amino acid sequence: CASRAGQGGTYNSPLHF.